The present entry profiles one T cell receptor (beta chain) with its context. The source of the sample is a study of blood T cell repertoires in COVID-19. Data came from immunoSEQ multiplex PCR; TCRdb stores just in-frame clones and leaves some out. The data show approximately 220,000 clones, 90% seen once. The germline V gene has CDR1 LNHNV and CDR2 YYDKDF (reference sequence). The CDR3 totals 15 residues. V was shortened by 2 bases and J by 0 bases, with 11 bases between the two germline ends. Material: PBMCs or T cells enriched from blood (not recorded which). The chain joins TRBV15 to TRBJ2-7; D is perhaps TRBD2 (7 bases). This TCR came from a man aged 25-40 years who had been exposed to COVID-19. Here the CDR3 reads CATSRIRGGSYEQYF. The DNA of the CDR3 is TGTGCCACCAGCAGAATTAGGGGGGGCTCCTACGAGCAGTACTTC.